The 25 T cell receptor beta chains given below trace back to one sample, sequenced in a study of post-analysis software for immune sequencing data. General study results and limits: Four or five TRBV segments, TRBV5-6, TRBV5-1 and TRBV20-1 among them, were found more frequent in patients than controls.

These receptors have no identified antigens. Included in the TCR beta cDNA libraries were unique molecular identifiers. TCRdb re-called the PCR reads with MiXCR, one entry per CDR3 protein. The data show 600,000 to 750,000 distinct CDR3 sequences, approximately 60% seen once. Sequenced input: blood. These receptors all come from a girl aged 2-9 years with multiple sclerosis.

This rearrangement joins TRBV24-1 to TRBJ2-7; D unclear. Germline lookup yields CDR1 KGHDR and CDR2 SFDVKD. The CDR3 loop spans 13 amino acids. V dropped 8 bases and J dropped 3 bases, with 13 bases sitting between them. This CDR3 is CATNHSEDYEQYF. The CDR3 region has the DNA TGTGCCACCAACCATTCCGAGGACTACGAGCAGTACTTC.

The chain uses TRBV7-8 and TRBJ1-2; D gene unclear. V was cut by 4 bases and J by 5 bases, with 17 bases left in between. Germline V gene data show CDR1 as SGHVS and CDR2 as FQNEAQ. This CDR3 spans 15 amino acids. CDR3 sequence reads: CASSSAQWTAYGYTF. The CDR3 DNA is TGTGCCAGCAGCTCGGCCCAGTGGACGGCTTATGGCTACACCTTC.

This chain connects TRBV29-1 to TRBJ2-5; 11 bases are shared with TRBD1. The germline V gene has CDR1 SQVTM and CDR2 ANQGSEA. The CDR3 has 14 amino acids. The ends lost 3 bases at V and 11 bases at J; junction bases unmatched: 11. CDR3 coding DNA: TGCAGCGTTGAGGGACAGGGGGAGTACGGGGAGCAGTACTTC. Its protein product is CSVEGQGEYGEQYF.

J is TRBJ2-6 and V is TRBV7-9; TRBD1 might be the D (6 bases). Germline V gives CDR1 SEHNR, CDR2 FQNEAQ (reference sequence). V dropped 5 bases and J dropped 0 bases, with 17 bases sitting between them. This CDR3 has 18 amino acids. CDR3 DNA: TGTGCCAGCAGCCTAACAACAATGGACAGCTCTGGGGCCAACGTCCTGACTTTC. This encodes CASSLTTMDSSGANVLTF.

The rearrangement joins TRBV20-1 to TRBJ2-7, with a weak D call TRBD2 (5 bases). This CDR3 is built from 13 residues. V was cut by 7 bases and J by 2 bases, with 15 bases left in between. Per germline, CDR1 DFQATT and CDR2 SNEGSKA (reference sequence). The CDR3: CSGSDGITYEQYF. The CDR3 nucleotides read TGCAGTGGGTCGGACGGGATTACCTACGAGCAGTACTTC.

The chain is built from TRBV11-2 and TRBJ2-1; 11 bases are a match to TRBD2. V trimming: 0 bases; J trimming: 7 bases; junction bases outside the gene matches: 8. Germline CDR1 reads SGHAT; CDR2 reads FQNNGV. The CDR3 totals 17 residues. The chain's CDR3 is CASSLDRGSGGVNEQFF. The CDR3, as DNA: TGTGCCAGCAGCTTAGATAGGGGTAGCGGGGGGGTAAATGAGCAGTTCTTC.

For this clonotype: One end of the junction fails to match germline, which may point to a read error. V usage is TRBV14 and J usage is TRBJ2-7; no reliable D call. Germline V gene data show CDR1 as SGHDN and CDR2 as FVKESK. The CDR3 loop spans 11 amino acids. CDR3 region: CASSQVNEQYF. In DNA, the CDR3 is TGTGCCAGCAGTCAAGTCAACGAGCAGTACTTC.

Points on this clonotype: An end of the junction differs from the germline gene, which may be a read error. The chain couples TRBV5-5 to TRBJ2-2; the match to TRBD1 covers 8 bases. This CDR3 has 15 residues. Germline V gene data show CDR1 as SGHKS and CDR2 as YYEKEE (reference sequence). CDR3 nucleotide sequence: TGCGCCAGCAGCTTGGGGCAGGGGGCCAACGGGGAGCTGTTTTTT. This sequence encodes CASSLGQGANGELFF.

A few counts support this clonotype. The chain carries TRBV20-1 and TRBJ2-5; 12 bases are a match to TRBD2. With 2 bases clipped from V and 5 bases from J, the junction kept 3 bases outside the gene matches. This CDR3 region has 14 residues. In germline, CDR1 is DFQATT, CDR2 SNEGSKA (reference sequence). DNA of the CDR3: TGCAGTGCTAGACTAGCGGGAGGGCACGAGACCCAGTACTTC. This sequence encodes CSARLAGGHETQYF.

This clonotype was counted between two and nine times. The rearrangement joins TRBV20-1 to TRBJ1-1, with TRBD1 identical over 9 bases. The ends lost 3 bases at V and 2 bases at J; junction bases unmatched: 10. Germline CDR1 reads DFQATT; CDR2 reads SNEGSKA (reference sequence). The CDR3 sequence is 16 residues long. The CDR3 reads CSARGPGTGFNTEAFF. CDR3 bases: TGCAGTGCTAGGGGGCCCGGGACAGGGTTTAACACTGAAGCTTTCTTT.

The genes are TRBV10-3 and TRBJ2-7; 7 nucleotides align to TRBD2. V lost 2 bases to trimming and J lost 6 bases; unmatched junction nucleotides: 10. Germline V gene lookup returns CDR1 ENHRY and CDR2 SYGVKD. This CDR3 spans 15 amino acids. In nucleotides, the CDR3 is TGTGCCATCAGTGAGCACCGGGACTACGGGCTCGAGCAGTACTTC. This codes for CAISEHRDYGLEQYF.

V gene TRBV29-1 combines with J gene TRBJ2-3; D is perhaps TRBD1 (6 bases). The ends were cut back, 6 bases at V and 5 bases at J, with 12 bases in the middle. Germline assignment: CDR1 SQVTM and CDR2 ANQGSEA. The CDR3 is 12 amino acids. The CDR3 region has the DNA TGCAGCGTCCCTCCAGGGGTAGATACGCAGTATTTT. It yields the protein CSVPPGVDTQYF.

The rearrangement links TRBV2 to TRBJ1-1; D remains unclear. The V gene's germline CDR1 is SNHLY and CDR2 FYNNEI. V lost 2 bases and J lost 6, with 7 bases in between. This CDR3 comprises 12 residues. CDR3 sequence reads: CASSERVAEAFF. The DNA for the CDR3 is TGTGCCAGCAGTGAACGGGTGGCTGAAGCTTTCTTT.

This chain links TRBV5-6 with TRBJ2-1, with 9 bases identical to TRBD2. V lost 2 bases and J lost 4; bases outside the gene matches: 7. This CDR3 contains 16 residues. In germline, CDR1 is SGHDT, CDR2 YYEEEE. The CDR3 DNA sequence: TGTGCCAGCAGCTTTTCGCGGGGGGGCCGGTACAATGAGCAGTTCTTC. Its protein product is CASSFSRGGRYNEQFF. The full variable domain, its missing parts supplied by reference TRBV5-6 and TRBJ2-1, is DAGVTQSPTHLIKTRGQQVTLRCSPKSGHDTVSWYQQALGQGPQFIFQYYEEEERQRGNFPDRFSGHQFPNYSSELNVNALLLGDSALYLCASSFSRGGRYNEQFFGPGTRLTVL.

This rearrangement joins TRBV2 to TRBJ2-7; D may be TRBD2 (6 bases). This CDR3 has 15 amino acids. The V gene lost 6 bases and the J gene lost 5 bases, with 20 bases spanning the gap. CDR1 is SNHLY, CDR2 FYNNEI, per germline. CDR3 DNA sequence: TGTGCCAGCAGCCGGACTCGACCCCCGGGGGACGAGCAGTACTTC. Its translation: CASSRTRPPGDEQYF.

This clonotype occurred a few times. The chain is built from TRBV7-2 and TRBJ2-7; D is tentatively TRBD1 or TRBD2 (5 bases each). CDR1 and CDR2 from the germline V gene are SGHTA and FQGNSA. This CDR3 has 15 residues. Trimming took 5 bases from V and 1 from J, leaving 15 bases between them. The CDR3 protein is CASSHGSGASYEQYF. CDR3 DNA: TGTGCCAGCAGCCATGGGTCCGGGGCGTCCTACGAGCAGTACTTC.

There are a few counts of this clonotype. The rearrangement joins TRBV5-1 to TRBJ2-7; a weak D match, TRBD2 (5 bases). V lost 4 bases and J lost 5, with 19 bases in between. The germline gives CDR1 SGHRS, CDR2 YFSETQ. This CDR3 has 15 amino acids. CDR3 DNA: TGCGCCAGCAGCCGAGGGTCACTACCCACGAACGAGCAGTACTTC. Protein: CASSRGSLPTNEQYF.

This sequence joins TRBV6-6 and TRBJ2-2, with TRBD2 as a possible D gene (5 bases). The germline V and J ends were trimmed by 4 bases and 5 bases, with 11 bases remaining between them. CDR3 length equals 14 residues. Germline CDR1 is MNHNY and CDR2 is SVGAGI (reference sequence). This CDR3 is CASSLKGSTGELFF. The CDR3 DNA reads TGTGCCAGCAGTTTGAAAGGGAGTACCGGGGAGCTGTTTTTT.

This clonotype was counted only a few times. This rearrangement joins TRBV6-5 to TRBJ1-2; D is unclear. Germline CDR1 and CDR2: MNHEY and SVGAGI. The CDR3 loop spans 13 amino acids. V was clipped by 5 bases and J by 4 bases, with 11 bases between them. The CDR3 DNA sequence: TGTGCCAGCAGTCACGGGTTACTCTATGGCTACACCTTC. Protein: CASSHGLLYGYTF.

The chain recombines TRBV10-3 with TRBJ2-7; tentative D call: TRBD2 (6 bases). The V gene lost 3 bases and the J gene lost 6 bases, with 12 bases spanning the gap. This CDR3 is 13 amino acids long. Germline V gives CDR1 ENHRY, CDR2 SYGVKD. CDR3 DNA: TGTGCCATCAGTGAAATGGGAGGTGGCGAGCAGTACTTC. Protein product: CAISEMGGGEQYF.

The chain employs TRBV29-1 and TRBJ1-2, with 10 bases matching TRBD1. There are 16 residues in the CDR3. V lost 2 bases to trimming and J lost 4 bases; unmatched junction nucleotides: 10. CDR1 and CDR2 (germline): SQVTM, ANQGSEA. In nucleotides, the CDR3 is TGCAGCGTTGAAAGTGGGGGGACAGGGGTGCTCTATGGCTACACCTTC. Encoded protein: CSVESGGTGVLYGYTF.

This chain's CDR3 is CASSQVGEGLGDTQYF. The CDR3 nucleotides are TGCGCCAGCAGCCAAGTAGGTGAGGGGCTGGGAGATACGCAGTATTTT. This chain joins TRBV4-1 and TRBJ2-3; D is tentatively TRBD1 or TRBD2 (5 bases each). CDR1 and CDR2 (germline): MGHRA, YSYEKL. The V gene lost 1 base and the J gene lost 5 bases, with 16 bases spanning the gap. The CDR3 consists of 16 residues.

The chain joins TRBV27 to TRBJ2-1; D is perhaps TRBD1 (5 bases). The CDR3 spans 13 residues. V lost 2 bases to trimming and J lost 9 bases, with 11 bases between them. CDR1 MNHEY and CDR2 SMNVEV come from the germline V gene (reference sequence). The CDR3 DNA sequence: TGTGCCAGCAGTTTACGCAGGGTGGCTGAGCAGTTCTTC. Amino acid sequence: CASSLRRVAEQFF.

The rearrangement uses TRBV9 and TRBJ2-1; D perhaps matches TRBD2 (5 bases). Germline V CDR1 and CDR2: SGDLS, YYNGEE. This CDR3 is built from 15 residues. Trimming left V 2 bases short and J 5 bases short, with 14 bases between. For the CDR3, the DNA is TGTGCCAGCAGCGTTGAAAATTGGGGAGACAATGAGCAGTTCTTC. It yields the protein CASSVENWGDNEQFF.

The V call is TRBV7-9, the J call TRBJ2-3; D unresolved. Per germline, CDR1 SEHNR and CDR2 FQNEAQ (reference sequence). The ends were cut back, 1 base at V and 0 bases at J, with 5 bases in the middle. This CDR3 has 14 residues. The CDR3 sequence is CASSLDISTDTQYF. The DNA of the CDR3 is TGTGCCAGCAGCTTAGATATCAGCACAGATACGCAGTATTTT.